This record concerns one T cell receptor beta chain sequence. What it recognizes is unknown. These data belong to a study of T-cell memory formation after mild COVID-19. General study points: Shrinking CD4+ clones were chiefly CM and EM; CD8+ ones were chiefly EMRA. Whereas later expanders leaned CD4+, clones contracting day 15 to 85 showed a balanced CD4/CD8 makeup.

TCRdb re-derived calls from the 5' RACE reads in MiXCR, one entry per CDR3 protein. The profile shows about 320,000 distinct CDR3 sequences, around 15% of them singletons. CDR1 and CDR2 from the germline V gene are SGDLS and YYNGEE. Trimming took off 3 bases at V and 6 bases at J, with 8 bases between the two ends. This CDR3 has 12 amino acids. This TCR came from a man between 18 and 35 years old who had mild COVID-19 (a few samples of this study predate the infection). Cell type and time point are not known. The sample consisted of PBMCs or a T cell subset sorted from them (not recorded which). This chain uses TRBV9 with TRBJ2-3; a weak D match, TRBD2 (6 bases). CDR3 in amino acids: CASSETRDTQYF. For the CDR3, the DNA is TGTGCCAGCAGCGAGACTAGGGATACGCAGTATTTT.